Reported below is one T cell receptor beta chain. The authors negatively isolated CD8+ and CD4+ T cells and FACS-enriched TEMRA cells. The data belong to a study of CD8 T cells in Susac syndrome. RNA amounts of about 0.5 to 1 ug underwent reverse transcription with random hexamers. TCR beta CDR3 was amplified by immunoSEQ multiplex PCR. This amplification extended across 54 Vbeta and 13 Jbeta segments. Using its own MiXCR run on the immunoSEQ multiplex PCR reads, TCRdb lists one record per CDR3 protein. The profile shows some 120,000 distinct CDR3 sequences, over 85% of them singletons. Germline V CDR1 and CDR2: SGHTA, FQGNSA. The CDR3 runs to 15 residues. J lost 8 bases, V lost 5 bases, and 11 bases had no gene match.

The TCR originated in a human donor in good health. What was sequenced was CD4+ T cells from PBMCs. The V gene is TRBV7-2, the J gene TRBJ1-4; 7 positions match TRBD1. The CDR3 protein is CASSPGQLVGEKLFF. In DNA form, the CDR3 reads TGTGCCAGCAGCCCGGGACAGCTGGTTGGAGAAAAACTGTTTTTT.